These T cell receptor beta chains were read from a single sample in a study of blood T cell repertoires in COVID-19. Measured with immunoSEQ multiplex PCR; TCRdb has only the in-frame clones, and not every one. The sample has fewer than 400,000 clones; about 91% are singletons. The sequencing input was PBMCs or T cells enriched from blood (not recorded which). These receptors were obtained from a woman between 18 and 29 years old who had recovered from COVID-19. The CDR3 runs from the conserved cysteine through the conserved F or W. Each record gives: V gene, J gene, clone size, D gene, CDR3 DNA, CDR3 protein. A D gene is named only where the DNA matches it firmly. Size values are once, few and many counts, or a class for expanded clones, and some rows have none.

TRBV13	TRBJ1-1	NA	NA	TGTGCCAGCAGACTCGGACAGCTGAACACTGAAGCTTTCTTT	CASRLGQLNTEAFF
TRBV2	TRBJ1-5	NA	TRBD1	TGTGCCAGCAGCGGACAGGGCGGCAATCAGCCCCAGCATTTT	CASSGQGGNQPQHF
TRBV3-1/TRBV3-2	TRBJ1-2	NA	TRBD1	TGTGCCAGCAGCCACTACGGAACAGGGGTGGTTGGCTACACCTTC	CASSHYGTGVVGYTF
TRBV5-6	TRBJ2-5	once	TRBD2	TGTGCCAGCAGCTTTCGGACTAGCGGGGGGAAGGAGACCCAGTACTTC	CASSFRTSGGKETQYF
TRBV19	TRBJ2-3	NA	NA	TGTGCCAGTAGTCTCCGGACGGACTTCACAGATACGCAGTATTTT	CASSLRTDFTDTQYF
TRBV30	TRBJ1-6	NA	NA	TGTGCCTGGTCACAGACACAGGGCAATTCACCCCTCCACTTT	CAWSQTQGNSPLHF
TRBV28	TRBJ1-5	NA	NA	TGTGCCAGCAGTACTCAGGGGCCAAATCAGCCCCAGCATTTT	CASSTQGPNQPQHF
TRBV7-9	TRBJ2-2	NA	NA	TGTGCCAGCAGCTCATTTTACACCGGGGAGCTGTTTTTT	CASSSFYTGELFF
TRBV7-2	TRBJ2-1	NA	TRBD2	TGTGCCAGCAGCTTAAGGTTCCTAGCGGGGGGATCCAATGAGCAGTTCTTC	CASSLRFLAGGSNEQFF
TRBV5-6	TRBJ1-1	NA	TRBD1	TGTGCCAGCAGCTTCCTTCGACAGGGAGAAGCTTTCTTT	CASSFLRQGEAFF
TRBV27	TRBJ2-2	NA	NA	TGTGCCAGCAGTTTATCAGCAGGGGACACCGGGGAGCTGTTTTTT	CASSLSAGDTGELFF
TRBV4-1	TRBJ2-7	NA	TRBD2	TGCGCCAGCAGCCAGGCACTAGCGGTTCGAACCTACGAGCAGTACTTC	CASSQALAVRTYEQYF
TRBV7-2	TRBJ1-4	NA	TRBD1	TGTGCCAGCAGCTTAGCTGGGACAGGGGGTGGTGAAAAACTGTTTTTT	CASSLAGTGGGEKLFF
TRBV7-2	TRBJ1-1	NA	TRBD1	TGTGCCAGCAGCTTGGGGGCTCTCCAGGGGGCTAAAGCTTTCTTT	CASSLGALQGAKAFF
TRBV3-1/TRBV3-2	TRBJ2-3	few	NA	TGTGCCAGCAGCCAAGCAGGGGGCACAGATACGCAGTATTTT	CASSQAGGTDTQYF
TRBV13	TRBJ2-7	NA	TRBD2	TGTGCCAGCAGCAATCCCCTAGCGGGGGGGCCCTACGAGCAGTACTTC	CASSNPLAGGPYEQYF
TRBV6-2/TRBV6-3	TRBJ2-7	NA	NA	TGTGCCAGCAGTTTTAAGACAGGAAGGAGCTCCTACGAGCAGTACTTC	CASSFKTGRSSYEQYF
TRBV29-1	TRBJ2-1	NA	TRBD2	TGCAGCGCGTCCGGGACTAGCGGGAGAATAGATGAGCAGTTCTTC	CSASGTSGRIDEQFF
TRBV11-2	TRBJ2-3	NA	NA	TGTGCCAGCAGCTTATCCTTGGATACGCAGTATTTT	CASSLSLDTQYF
TRBV29-1	TRBJ1-1	NA	TRBD1	TGCAGCGTCCGTGACAGGGTAGGGGTCGATGGAGCTTTCTTT	CSVRDRVGVDGAFF
TRBV4-3	TRBJ2-3	NA	NA	TGCGCCAGCAGCCAAGATGACGGCGGGACAGATACGCAGTATTTT	CASSQDDGGTDTQYF
TRBV7-2	TRBJ2-3	NA	TRBD2	TGTGCCAGCAGCCAGACTAGCGGGAGAGATACGCAGTATTTT	CASSQTSGRDTQYF
TRBV19	TRBJ1-5	NA	NA	TGTGCCAGTAGTATTCGGAGTCCGGGCAATCAGCCCCAGCATTTT	CASSIRSPGNQPQHF
TRBV9	TRBJ1-3	NA	NA	TGTGCCAGCAGCACAGGGACACTCTCTGGAAACACCATATATTTT	CASSTGTLSGNTIYF
TRBV27	TRBJ2-1	once	TRBD2	TGTGCCAGCAGCCCTGACTTGCGGGGGTACAATGAGCAGTTCTTC	CASSPDLRGYNEQFF
TRBV7-9	TRBJ1-4	NA	TRBD1	TGTGCCAGCAGTCCCGGACAGGGAGAAAAACTGTTTTTT	CASSPGQGEKLFF
TRBV5-4	TRBJ2-5	NA	NA	TGTGCCAGCAGCTTGAAACAGGGTGGACAAGAGACCCAGTACTTC	CASSLKQGGQETQYF
TRBV11-3	TRBJ1-1	NA	TRBD1	TGTGCCAGCATCCTGGTGGACAGGGCCCTGAACACTGAAGCTTTCTTT	CASILVDRALNTEAFF
TRBV9	TRBJ2-3	NA	TRBD2	TGTGCCAGCAGCGTAGGTAGCGGGGGGGCCGGGGATACGCAGTATTTT	CASSVGSGGAGDTQYF
TRBV11-3	TRBJ1-1	NA	NA	TGTGCCAGCAGCTTAGGACAAAACACTGAAGCTTTCTTT	CASSLGQNTEAFF
TRBV5-1	TRBJ1-4	NA	TRBD1	TGCGCCAGCAGCTTGGACCCTCACAGGGGGGTTGCTGAAAAACTGTTTTTT	CASSLDPHRGVAEKLFF
TRBV5-6	TRBJ2-7	NA	NA	TGTGCCAGCAGCTTGGGACAGTACGAGCAGTACTTC	CASSLGQYEQYF
TRBV7-9	TRBJ2-5	NA	NA	TGTGCCAGCAGCCCGACTAGAAATCAGGCGGGGGAGACCCAGTACTTC	CASSPTRNQAGETQYF